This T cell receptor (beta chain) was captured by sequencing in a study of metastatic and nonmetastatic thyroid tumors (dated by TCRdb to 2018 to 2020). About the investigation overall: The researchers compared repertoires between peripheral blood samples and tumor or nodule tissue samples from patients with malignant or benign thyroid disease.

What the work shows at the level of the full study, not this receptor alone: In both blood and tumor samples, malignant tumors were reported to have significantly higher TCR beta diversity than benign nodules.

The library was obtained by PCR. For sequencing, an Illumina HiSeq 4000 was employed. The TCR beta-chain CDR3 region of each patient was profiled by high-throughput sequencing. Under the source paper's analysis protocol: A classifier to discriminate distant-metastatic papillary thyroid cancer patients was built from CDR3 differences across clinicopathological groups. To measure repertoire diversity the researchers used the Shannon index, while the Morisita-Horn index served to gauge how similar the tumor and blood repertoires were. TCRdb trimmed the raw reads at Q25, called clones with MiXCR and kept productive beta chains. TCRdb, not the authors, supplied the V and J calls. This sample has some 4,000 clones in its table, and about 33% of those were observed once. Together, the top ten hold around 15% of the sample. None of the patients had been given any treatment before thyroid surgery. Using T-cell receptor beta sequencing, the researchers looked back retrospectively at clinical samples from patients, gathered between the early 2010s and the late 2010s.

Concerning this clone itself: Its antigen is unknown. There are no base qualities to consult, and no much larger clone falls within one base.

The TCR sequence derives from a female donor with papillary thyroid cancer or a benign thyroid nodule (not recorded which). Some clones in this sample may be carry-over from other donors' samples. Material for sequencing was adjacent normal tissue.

The CDR3 here reads CASSSQGVERNYGYTF. The DNA reads as follows: TGCGCCAGCAGCTCGCAAGGGGTAGAGCGTAACTATGGCTACACCTTC. Recombination joined TRBV5-1 with TRBJ1-2, and possibly TRBD1, on 5 matching bases. The CDR3 starts with the cysteine, ends with the phenylalanine, and has 16 residues. Here the CDR3 DNA is all that survives: 48 bases in frame from base 1. V is cut by 3 bases and J by 1 base, and the space between the germline ends is 16 bases. The germline V gene specifies SGHRS as CDR1 and YFSETQ as CDR2. This CDR3, with the reference TRBV5-1 and TRBJ1-2 proteins standing in past its ends, gives the full variable domain KAGVTQTPRYLIKTRGQQVTLSCSPISGHRSVSWYQQTPGQGLQFLFEYFSETQRNKGNFPGRFSGRQFSNSRSEMNVSTLELGDSALYLCASSSQGVERNYGYTFGSGTRLTVV.